A selection of T cell receptor beta chains follows, all from one sample in a study of beta chain features in type 1 diabetes. TCRdb's table, derived via immunoSEQ multiplex PCR, lists solely in-frame clones and lacks some. This sample yields about 180,000 clones, of which less than 15% are seen a single time; about 0.58% belongs to the top ten. Specimen: central memory CD4+ T cells from blood. These receptor sequences come from a woman aged 18-29 years in good health. The CDR3 runs from the conserved cysteine through the conserved F or W. Fields, in order: J gene, V gene, clone size, D gene, CDR3 protein, CDR3 DNA. The D gene is left open where the match is weak. Clone size is not always given. Where it is, it says once, few, many or a class for expanded clones.

>TRBJ2-7|TRBV18|few|TRBD1
CASSSDRTEQYF
TGTGCCAGCTCTTCGGACAGGACCGAGCAGTACTTC
>TRBJ2-1|TRBV11-3|few|.
CASSSPGLGAKRNNEQFF
TGTGCCAGCAGCTCCCCCGGATTGGGGGCAAAGCGGAACAATGAGCAGTTCTTC
>TRBJ1-3|TRBV7-2|.|.
CASSPLEAGNTIYF
TGTGCCAGCAGCCCATTGGAGGCTGGAAACACCATATATTTT
>TRBJ2-3|TRBV2|.|TRBD1
CASRGQDYTDTQYF
TGTGCCAGCAGAGGACAGGATTACACAGATACGCAGTATTTT
>TRBJ2-5|TRBV29-1|.|TRBD2
CGLAGGGETQYF
TGCGGGCTAGCGGGAGGAGGAGAGACCCAGTACTTC
>TRBJ1-5|TRBV28|.|TRBD1
CASSSSFGQGF
TGTGCCAGCAGCTCCTCTTTTGGACAGGGATTT
>TRBJ2-4|TRBV29-1|.|TRBD1
CSVGTGGGKNIQYF
TGCAGCGTTGGGACAGGGGGAGGAAAAAACATTCAGTACTTC
>TRBJ1-5|TRBV2|.|.
CASSRAPGSNQPQHF
TGTGCCAGCAGTAGGGCCCCAGGGAGCAATCAGCCCCAGCATTTT
>TRBJ1-2|TRBV29-1|few|.
CSVEDRYLYGYTF
TGCAGCGTTGAAGATCGGTACCTCTATGGCTACACCTTC
>TRBJ2-3|TRBV10-3|few|.
CAIRTRGYTDTQYF
TGTGCCATCAGGACCAGGGGTTACACAGATACGCAGTATTTT
>TRBJ2-6|TRBV29-1|.|.
CSVLGGQGPVSGANVLTF
TGCAGCGTTCTAGGCGGGCAGGGGCCTGTTTCTGGGGCCAACGTCCTGACTTTC
>TRBJ2-5|TRBV5-1|.|.
CASSLMGGQETQYF
TGCGCCAGCAGCTTGATGGGAGGACAAGAGACCCAGTACTTC
>TRBJ1-2|TRBV7-3|.|TRBD1
CASSSQGMRGYGYTF
TGTGCCAGCAGCTCACAGGGGATGAGGGGCTATGGCTACACCTTC
>TRBJ2-2|TRBV18|few|TRBD2
CASSPPASGSYVGELFF
TGTGCCAGCTCACCACCAGCTAGCGGGAGTTATGTCGGGGAGCTGTTTTTT
>TRBJ2-4|TRBV28|few|.
CASSFTGGGPKNIQYF
TGTGCCAGCAGTTTTACCGGAGGCGGCCCCAAAAACATTCAGTACTTC
>TRBJ2-2|TRBV29-1|.|TRBD2
CSARQGLANTGELFF
TGCAGCGCCCGGCAGGGACTAGCTAACACCGGGGAGCTGTTTTTT
>TRBJ2-3|TRBV27|.|.
CASSTTGIPTGTQYF
TGTGCCAGCAGTACAACAGGGATTCCCACGGGTACGCAGTATTTT
>TRBJ1-5|TRBV5-1|.|.
CATGGWRVDQPQHF
TGCGCCACCGGCGGATGGAGGGTTGATCAGCCCCAGCATTTT
>TRBJ2-1|TRBV7-9|few|.
CASSPTEGGQFF
TGTGCCAGCAGCCCAACCGAGGGAGGGCAGTTCTTC
>TRBJ1-1|TRBV7-2|.|.
CASSRGSTNTEAFF
TGTGCCAGCAGCCGTGGGAGTACTAACACTGAAGCTTTCTTT
>TRBJ2-3|TRBV7-2|few|TRBD1
CASSRDSYTDTQYF
TGTGCCAGCAGCCGGGACAGTTACACAGATACGCAGTATTTT
>TRBJ2-1|TRBV6-5|.|.
CASSSSERQFF
TGTGCCAGCAGCAGTAGCGAGAGGCAGTTCTTC
>TRBJ1-1|TRBV30|.|.
CAWSRNRHTEAFF
TGTGCCTGGAGTAGAAACAGGCACACTGAAGCTTTCTTT
>TRBJ1-1|TRBV20-1|few|.
CSARGVAEAFF
TGCAGTGCTAGAGGAGTGGCTGAAGCTTTCTTT
>TRBJ1-4|TRBV7-6|few|.
CASSPGRDNEKLFF
TGTGCCAGCAGCCCCGGTCGGGATAATGAAAAACTGTTTTTT
>TRBJ2-1|TRBV7-2|.|TRBD2
CASSLVAGPYNEQFF
TGTGCCAGCAGCTTAGTAGCGGGACCCTACAATGAGCAGTTCTTC
>TRBJ2-1|TRBV11-2|few|.
CASSRDRAGVFNEQFF
TGTGCCAGCAGCCGGGACAGAGCGGGAGTATTCAATGAGCAGTTCTTC
>TRBJ2-5|TRBV7-7|few|TRBD1
CASSLVGQGTETQYF
TGTGCCAGCAGCTTAGTGGGACAGGGGACGGAGACCCAGTACTTC
>TRBJ2-3|TRBV15|few|.
CATSPSQGFGTDTQYF
TGTGCCACCAGCCCTTCACAGGGATTTGGCACAGATACGCAGTATTTT
>TRBJ1-2|TRBV5-4|many|TRBD1
CASSSGQAYGYTF
TGTGCCAGCAGCTCAGGACAGGCTTATGGCTACACCTTC
>TRBJ2-5|TRBV7-7|few|.
CASSLAGRDQETQYF
TGTGCTAGCAGCTTGGCCGGTCGGGACCAAGAGACCCAGTACTTC
>TRBJ1-4|TRBV7-8|few|TRBD1
CASSPTGGEKLFF
TGTGCCAGCAGCCCTACAGGGGGTGAAAAACTGTTTTTT
>TRBJ1-2|TRBV28|few|TRBD1
CASSLYRGSYGYTF
TGTGCCAGCAGTTTATACAGGGGTTCCTATGGCTACACCTTC
>TRBJ2-1|TRBV9|few|TRBD1
CASSVGQGYNEQFF
TGTGCCAGCAGCGTAGGACAGGGATACAATGAGCAGTTCTTC
>TRBJ2-5|TRBV9|few|.
CASSTLDGAGETQYF
TGTGCCAGCAGCACCTTGGACGGGGCGGGGGAGACCCAGTACTTC
>TRBJ1-5|TRBV5-5|.|.
CASSLMAGPQPQHF
TGTGCCAGCAGCTTGATGGCAGGCCCCCAGCCCCAGCATTTT
>TRBJ2-1|TRBV29-1|few|TRBD2
CSEGAGAGNEQFF
TGCAGCGAGGGCGCGGGAGCGGGCAATGAGCAGTTCTTC
>TRBJ2-3|TRBV30|few|TRBD2
CAWSVKLAPSTDTQYF
TGTGCCTGGAGTGTGAAACTAGCGCCTAGCACAGATACGCAGTATTTT
>TRBJ1-1|TRBV5-1|.|.
CASSLDYGVTEAFF
TGCGCCAGCAGCTTGGATTACGGGGTCACTGAAGCTTTCTTT
>TRBJ1-2|TRBV5-4|.|.
CASSLDRFYGYTF
TGTGCCAGCAGCTTGGACAGGTTCTATGGCTACACCTTC
>TRBJ1-2|TRBV29-1|few|TRBD1
CSVVAGGLNYGYTF
TGCAGCGTTGTTGCAGGGGGCCTTAACTATGGCTACACCTTC
>TRBJ2-7|TRBV27|few|TRBD1
CASSFFPGQAYEQYF
TGTGCCAGCAGTTTTTTCCCAGGACAGGCCTACGAGCAGTACTTC
>TRBJ2-5|TRBV28|few|.
CASSLLNFAQYF
TGTGCCAGCAGCCTCCTGAACTTTGCCCAGTACTTC
>TRBJ2-7|TRBV4-2|few|TRBD2
CASSTSGRTYEQYF
TGTGCCAGCAGTACTAGCGGGAGGACCTACGAGCAGTACTTC
>TRBJ1-1|TRBV6-6|once|TRBD1
CASRTGGNTEAFF
TGTGCCAGCAGGACAGGGGGGAACACTGAAGCTTTCTTT
>TRBJ2-2|TRBV29-1|few|TRBD1
CSVYTQGAGGELFF
TGCAGCGTTTATACACAGGGGGCCGGCGGGGAGCTGTTTTTT
>TRBJ1-5|TRBV19|.|TRBD1
CASSDRDLNQPQHF
TGTGCCAGTTCGGACAGGGATCTCAATCAGCCCCAGCATTTT
>TRBJ2-7|TRBV27|few|.
CASSGLTYEQYF
TGTGCCAGCAGTGGGCTTACCTACGAGCAGTACTTC
>TRBJ2-1|TRBV7-9|few|TRBD2
CASSPGLAGENEQFF
TGTGCCAGCAGCCCGGGACTAGCGGGAGAGAATGAGCAGTTCTTC
>TRBJ1-2|TRBV19|.|.
CASTTPGIRANYGYTF
TGTGCCAGTACCACCCCAGGAATTCGCGCTAACTATGGCTACACCTTC
>TRBJ2-1|TRBV28|.|TRBD1
CASSQGTDFYNEQFF
TGTGCCAGCAGTCAGGGGACAGACTTTTACAATGAGCAGTTCTTC
>TRBJ1-1|TRBV6-5|few|.
CASSYSEGVTEAFF
TGTGCCAGCAGTTACTCCGAGGGCGTCACTGAAGCTTTCTTT